This is a list of T cell receptor beta chains from one sample in a study of T cells in tuberculosis. Profiling relied on immunoSEQ multiplex PCR, and the TCRdb table lists in-frame clones only, not all of them. The table shows about 38,000 clones, with around 94% occurring only once. The specimen was PBMCs, collected at tuberculosis diagnosis. The receptors derive from an adult with tuberculosis. Both conserved end residues are part of each CDR3. A D gene is named only where the DNA matches it firmly. Clone sizes are given selectively: once, few, many, or a class where the clone is expanded.

D gene	V gene	clone size	J gene	CDR3 protein	CDR3 DNA
.	TRBV21-1	.	TRBJ1-1	CASSSKRGYELGDTEAFF	TGTGCCAGCAGCTCTAAACGGGGGTACGAGCTCGGGGACACTGAAGCTTTCTTT
TRBD2	TRBV4-1	.	TRBJ2-1	CASSPIAGRAYNEQFF	TGCGCCAGCAGCCCGATAGCGGGCCGGGCCTACAATGAGCAGTTCTTC
.	TRBV30	.	TRBJ2-3	CAWSRLGVDTQYF	TGTGCCTGGAGCCGCTTGGGCGTGGATACGCAGTATTTT
.	TRBV9	.	TRBJ1-2	CASSVGPTTTGNYGYTF	TGTGCCAGCAGCGTAGGACCGACCACAACAGGGAACTATGGCTACACCTTC
.	TRBV7-9	.	TRBJ1-2	CASSPSGCSIYGYTF	TGTGCCAGCAGCCCAAGCGGCTGTAGTATTTATGGCTACACCTTC
.	TRBV10-3	.	TRBJ1-2	CAISDGRVSGGYTF	TGTGCCATCAGTGACGGGCGGGTTTCTGGTGGCTACACCTTC
.	TRBV9	.	TRBJ2-7	CASSLEGGLNEQYF	TGTGCCAGCAGCCTTGAGGGGGGGCTCAACGAGCAGTACTTC
.	TRBV7-2	few	TRBJ2-7	CASSLGREQYF	TGTGCCAGCAGCTTAGGGCGGGAGCAGTACTTC
TRBD1	TRBV5-1	.	TRBJ2-7	CASSLEGQGVYEQYF	TGCGCCAGCAGCTTGGAGGGGCAGGGGGTTTACGAGCAGTACTTC
.	TRBV19	.	TRBJ1-2	CASSRTAGADSGYTF	TGTGCCAGTAGTAGGACGGCAGGGGCTGATTCTGGCTACACCTTC
.	TRBV5-1	.	TRBJ1-5	CASSPGGNQPQHF	TGCGCCAGCAGCCCAGGAGGAAATCAGCCCCAGCATTTT
TRBD1	TRBV5-1	.	TRBJ1-1	CASRRTGRTEAFF	TGCGCCAGCAGACGGACAGGGAGAACTGAAGCTTTCTTT
.	TRBV6-5	.	TRBJ1-1	CASSSRRGNTEAFF	TGTGCCAGCAGCTCCCGGAGGGGAAACACTGAAGCTTTCTTT
TRBD1	TRBV5-4	.	TRBJ2-7	CASSLVAQGAYEQYF	TGTGCCAGCAGCCTGGTCGCGCAGGGGGCCTACGAGCAGTACTTC
.	TRBV6-5	.	TRBJ1-4	CASSIGATNEKLFF	TGTGCCAGCAGTATAGGGGCAACTAATGAAAAACTGTTTTTT
.	TRBV2	.	TRBJ1-5	CASLRGLNQPQHF	TGTGCCAGCCTCAGGGGCCTCAATCAGCCCCAGCATTTT
.	TRBV12-5	.	TRBJ1-1	CASGPTGMNTEAFF	TGTGCTAGTGGCCCCACAGGGATGAACACTGAAGCTTTCTTT
TRBD2	TRBV9	.	TRBJ2-1	CASSVVSGGPEGEQFF	TGTGCCAGCAGCGTAGTTAGCGGGGGGCCAGAAGGTGAGCAGTTCTTC
TRBD1	TRBV2	.	TRBJ1-5	CASSSTGGEQPQHF	TGTGCCAGCAGTTCCACAGGGGGGGAACAGCCCCAGCATTTT
.	TRBV2	few	TRBJ1-3	CASKRSSGNTIYF	TGTGCCAGCAAACGGAGCTCTGGAAACACCATATATTTT
.	TRBV5-6	.	TRBJ1-1	CASSSQVRQLNTEAFF	TGTGCCAGCAGCTCCCAGGTCCGGCAGTTGAACACTGAAGCTTTCTTT
.	TRBV7-2	.	TRBJ2-2	CASSLGRTPNTGELFF	TGTGCCAGCAGCTTAGGACGGACACCGAACACCGGGGAGCTGTTTTTT
.	TRBV14	once	TRBJ2-2	CASSQSQWGTGTGELFF	TGTGCCAGCAGCCAATCTCAGTGGGGCACTGGGACCGGGGAGCTGTTTTTT
.	TRBV27	.	TRBJ1-5	CVAGGVRQPQHF	TGTGTAGCGGGGGGGGTACGTCAGCCCCAGCATTTT
TRBD2	TRBV27	.	TRBJ2-2	CASKGLQHTGELFF	TGTGCCAGCAAGGGACTACAACACACCGGGGAGCTGTTTTTT
.	TRBV2	.	TRBJ2-2	CASIRTANTGELFF	TGTGCCAGCATTAGGACAGCCAACACCGGGGAGCTGTTTTTT
.	TRBV9	.	TRBJ2-2	CASSVSPQVGELFF	TGTGCCAGCAGCGTATCCCCCCAGGTCGGGGAGCTGTTTTTT
TRBD1	TRBV18	once	TRBJ1-2	CASSPEDRGSYGYTF	TGTGCCAGCTCACCCGAGGACAGGGGGTCCTATGGCTACACCTTC
TRBD1	TRBV5-1	.	TRBJ1-2	CASSFLGRDRVFGGYTF	TGCGCCAGCAGCTTCCTCGGACGGGACAGGGTTTTTGGTGGCTACACCTTC
TRBD1	TRBV6-6	.	TRBJ2-7	CASRVTGDEQYF	TGTGCCAGCAGGGTAACAGGGGACGAGCAGTACTTC
.	TRBV4-1	.	TRBJ1-4	CASSPGTPLGEKLFF	TGCGCCAGCAGCCCTGGGACTCCCCTGGGGGAAAAACTGTTTTTT
.	TRBV2	.	TRBJ1-4	CASSEALGGGSNEKLFF	TGTGCCAGCAGTGAAGCGCTCGGGGGAGGATCTAATGAAAAACTGTTTTTT
.	TRBV11-2	.	TRBJ2-2	CASSSRANTGELFF	TGTGCCAGCAGCTCTCGGGCGAACACCGGGGAGCTGTTTTTT
.	TRBV5-1	.	TRBJ1-3	CASTREGSGNTIYF	TGCGCCAGCACTCGGGAGGGCTCTGGAAACACCATATATTTT
.	TRBV2	.	TRBJ1-5	CASNREGDQPQHF	TGTGCCAGCAATCGTGAGGGGGATCAGCCCCAGCATTTT
.	TRBV5-1	once	TRBJ1-1	CASSTRSTEAFF	TGCGCCAGCAGTACCCGTAGCACTGAAGCTTTCTTT
TRBD1	TRBV5-1	.	TRBJ1-1	CASSGGQGRTEAFF	TGCGCCAGCAGCGGGGGACAGGGAAGGACTGAAGCTTTCTTT
.	TRBV6-1	.	TRBJ2-7	CASSDWAGMYEQYF	TGTGCCAGCAGTGACTGGGCAGGGATGTACGAGCAGTACTTC
TRBD1	TRBV6-5	.	TRBJ1-2	CASSSGARQGGYTF	TGTGCCAGCAGTTCAGGGGCCCGACAGGGAGGCTACACCTTC
.	TRBV21-1	.	TRBJ2-1	CASSYFLATPDNEQFF	TGTGCCAGCAGCTATTTTTTAGCTACACCCGACAATGAGCAGTTCTTC
.	TRBV5-1	once	TRBJ2-5	CASSAGGMWSQETQYF	TGCGCCAGCAGCGCCGGAGGGATGTGGAGCCAAGAGACCCAGTACTTC
.	TRBV28	once	TRBJ1-2	CASSLVGALGYGYTF	TGTGCCAGCAGTTTGGTGGGGGCTTTGGGGTATGGCTACACCTTC
TRBD1	TRBV4-2	.	TRBJ2-7	CASSQVFLRTRADRVAYEQYF	TGTGCCAGCAGCCAAGTCTTCCTGAGAACCCGCGCGGACAGGGTTGCCTACGAGCAGTACTTC
.	TRBV7-9	.	TRBJ1-2	CASSPTYGYTF	TGTGCCAGCAGCCCTACCTATGGCTACACCTTC
.	TRBV19	.	TRBJ2-7	CASSIDLGGTYEQYF	TGTGCCAGTAGTATAGATCTCGGCGGAACCTACGAGCAGTACTTC
.	TRBV7-9	.	TRBJ2-7	CASSLPGLIYEQYF	TGTGCCAGCAGCTTACCCGGACTGATCTACGAGCAGTACTTC
TRBD2	TRBV27	.	TRBJ2-5	CASSLGKRGGHETQYF	TGTGCCAGCAGTTTGGGGAAGCGGGGGGGCCACGAGACCCAGTACTTC
.	TRBV12-5	.	TRBJ1-1	CASGLGWPKAFF	TGTGCTAGTGGTTTGGGATGGCCAAAAGCTTTCTTT